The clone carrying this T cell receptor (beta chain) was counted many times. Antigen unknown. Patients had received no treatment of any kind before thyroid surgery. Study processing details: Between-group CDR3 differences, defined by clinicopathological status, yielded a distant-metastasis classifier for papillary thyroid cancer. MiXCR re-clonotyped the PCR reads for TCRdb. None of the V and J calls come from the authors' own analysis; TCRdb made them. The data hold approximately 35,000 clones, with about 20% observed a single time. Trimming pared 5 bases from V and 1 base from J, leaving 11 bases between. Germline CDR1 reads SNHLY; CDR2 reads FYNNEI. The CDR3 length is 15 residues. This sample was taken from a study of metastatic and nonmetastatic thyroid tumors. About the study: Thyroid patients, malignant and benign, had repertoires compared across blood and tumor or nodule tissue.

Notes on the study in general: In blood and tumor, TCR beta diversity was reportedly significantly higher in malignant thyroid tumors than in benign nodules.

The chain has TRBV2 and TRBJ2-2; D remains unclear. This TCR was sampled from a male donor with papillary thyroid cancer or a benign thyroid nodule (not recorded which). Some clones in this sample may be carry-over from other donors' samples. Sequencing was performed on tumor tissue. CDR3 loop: CASSLSPGNTGELFF. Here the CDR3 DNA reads TGTGCCAGCAGTTTATCTCCAGGGAACACCGGGGAGCTGTTTTTT.